These T cell receptor beta chains were read from a single sample in a study of cytomegalovirus exposure and HLA in healthy donors. The method was immunoSEQ multiplex PCR; TCRdb's version includes in-frame clones alone and lacks a portion of them. Here the sample table reports 130,000 to 150,000 clones. Sequenced input: PBMCs. The receptors come from a male donor in good health and CMV-seronegative. Both conserved end residues are part of each CDR3. D genes are given only for firm matches.

TRBJ2-7 . TRBV6-6 TGTGCCAGCAGTTACTCGACAGGCAGGTCCTACGAGCAGTACTTC CASSYSTGRSYEQYF
TRBJ1-1 TRBD1 TRBV4-1 TGCGCCAGCAGCCAAAGGGGACAGGGCGGAGGCACTGAAGCTTTCTTT CASSQRGQGGGTEAFF
TRBJ1-1 TRBD1 TRBV7-9 TGTGCCAGCAAAGAGACAGGGGGCACTGAAGCTTTCTTT CASKETGGTEAFF
TRBJ1-1 TRBD1 TRBV7-9 TGTGCCAGCAGTCGGATCGACGGGACAGTGGGACAAGCTTTCTTT CASSRIDGTVGQAFF
TRBJ2-7 . TRBV6-6 TGTGCCAGCAGTTACATACAGACCTACGAGCAGTACTTC CASSYIQTYEQYF
TRBJ1-5 . TRBV7-4 TGTGCCAGCAGCCTAAGACAGCCCCAGCATTTT CASSLRQPQHF
TRBJ2-7 . TRBV13 TGTGCCAGCAGCTTAGAGACAGGCCAGACCTACGAGCAGTACTTC CASSLETGQTYEQYF
TRBJ1-5 . TRBV6-1 TGTGCCAGCAGTGTATCGGGGGGCAATCAGCCCCAGCATTTT CASSVSGGNQPQHF
TRBJ2-7 . TRBV4-2 TGTGCCAGCATGACAGGTGGGGCAGGTCAGCAGTACTTC CASMTGGAGQQYF
TRBJ1-3 . TRBV4-1 TGCGCCAGCAGCCGCGGGGGACTCCTGTCCTCTGGAAACACCATATATTTT CASSRGGLLSSGNTIYF
TRBJ1-2 . TRBV6-5 TGTGCCAGCAGCTCTACAGGGAACTATGGCTACACCTTC CASSSTGNYGYTF
TRBJ1-4 . TRBV6-6 TGTGCCAGCAGTTACTTGGCAGTTAATGAAAAACTGTTTTTT CASSYLAVNEKLFF
TRBJ2-3 . TRBV7-9 TGTGCCAGCAGCTTAGTCTCAGGGAGGACAGATACGCAGTATTTT CASSLVSGRTDTQYF
TRBJ1-1 . TRBV27 TGTGCCAGCATCCCGGGATCGCAGAACACTGAAGCTTTCTTT CASIPGSQNTEAFF
TRBJ2-7 . TRBV7-7 TGTGCCAGCAGCTCGGGTCTATCGGATTCATACGAGCAGTACTTC CASSSGLSDSYEQYF
TRBJ2-5 TRBD2 TRBV12-5 TGTGCTAGTGGTCTAACTCTTAGCGGGAGGGCCCTCGTGGAGACCCAGTACTTC CASGLTLSGRALVETQYF
TRBJ1-5 . TRBV7-9 TGTGCCAGCAGCTTCAGGGGTGAGAATCAGCCCCAGCATTTT CASSFRGENQPQHF
TRBJ2-7 . TRBV5-1 TGCGCCAGCAGCCCGGACAGCCCCTGGGAGCAGTACTTC CASSPDSPWEQYF
TRBJ2-3 TRBD2 TRBV28 TGTGCCAGCGTCACCGGGCGGGGGACCACAGATACGCAGTATTTT CASVTGRGTTDTQYF
TRBJ2-1 TRBD2 TRBV5-6 TGTGCCAGCAGCTTATTTCCAGCGGGGGATTACAATGAGCAGTTCTTC CASSLFPAGDYNEQFF
TRBJ2-7 TRBD1 TRBV7-2 TGTGCCAGCAGCCCTATACCCGGACAGGGCCCCTACGAGCAGTACTTC CASSPIPGQGPYEQYF
TRBJ1-4 . TRBV10-3 TGTGCCATCAGTGAGAGTTCAGGGAATGAAAAACTGTTTTTT CAISESSGNEKLFF
TRBJ2-7 . TRBV25-1 TGTGCCAGCAGGCCCCCAGGGGTTCTCTCCTACGAGCAGTACTTC CASRPPGVLSYEQYF
TRBJ1-5 . TRBV19 TGTGCCAGTAGTATTAAGAAATATGGAGGGAGCAATCAGCCCCAGCATTTT CASSIKKYGGSNQPQHF
TRBJ2-7 . TRBV27 TGTGCCAGCAGTTTGATTCGAGGAGACAGGCCCTACGAGCAGTACTTC CASSLIRGDRPYEQYF
TRBJ1-1 TRBD1 TRBV5-1 TGCGCCAGCAGCCGGGACAGGGTCTCGGATGCTTTCTTT CASSRDRVSDAFF
TRBJ2-7 TRBD1 TRBV4-3 TGCGCCAGCAGCCCTCGGACAGGGGGATCCTACGAGCAGTACTTC CASSPRTGGSYEQYF
TRBJ2-1 . TRBV6-6 TGTGCCAGCAGTTATAATTCCAATGAGCAGTTCTTC CASSYNSNEQFF
TRBJ2-1 TRBD2 TRBV15 TGTGCCACCCGTAGGGTGGCGGGAGAGGCCTACAATGAGCAGTTCTTC CATRRVAGEAYNEQFF
TRBJ1-2 . TRBV5-6 TGTGCCAGCAGCTTGGGGTTTCAGGGCACCTATGGCTACACCTTC CASSLGFQGTYGYTF
TRBJ2-7 TRBD1 TRBV29-1 TGCAGCGTTGTGGCTGGGACAGGGTTGTACGAGCAGTACTTC CSVVAGTGLYEQYF
TRBJ2-7 . TRBV4-3 TGCGCCAGCAGCCCGGGAGTCCTCTACGAGCAGTACTTC CASSPGVLYEQYF
TRBJ2-7 . TRBV5-1 TGCGCCAGTGGTAACTCCGACGAGCAGTACTTC CASGNSDEQYF
TRBJ2-7 . TRBV6-5 TGTGCCAGCAGCCGACTAGGGGCCTACGAGCAGTACTTC CASSRLGAYEQYF
TRBJ1-4 . TRBV2 TGTGCCAGCAGTGTTGGTGGGGCATCGACTAATGAAAAACTGTTTTTT CASSVGGASTNEKLFF
TRBJ2-2 . TRBV19 TGTGCCAGTAGTTTCGGGTCCCGGCCCACCGGGGAGCTGTTTTTT CASSFGSRPTGELFF
TRBJ2-3 TRBD2 TRBV7-2 TGTGCCAGCAGCAGGACTAGCGCAACCACAGATACGCAGTATTTT CASSRTSATTDTQYF
TRBJ2-2 . TRBV2 TGTGCCAGCAGTGAAAGTGGCCCCGGGGAGCTGTTTTTT CASSESGPGELFF
TRBJ2-7 . TRBV7-2 TGTGCCAGCAGCTTACGACTAGGAACCTACGAGCAGTACTTC CASSLRLGTYEQYF
TRBJ1-2 TRBD1 TRBV6-5 TGTGCCAGCAGTTATTCCGGGACAGCTAACTATGGCTACACCTTC CASSYSGTANYGYTF
TRBJ1-2 TRBD1 TRBV18 TGTGCCAGCTCACCTCCCGGGACAGATGGCTACACCTTC CASSPPGTDGYTF
TRBJ2-7 . TRBV19 TGTGCCAGTAGTAGGGGCAGGGCGCAAGGCTACTACGAGCAGTACTTC CASSRGRAQGYYEQYF
TRBJ2-7 . TRBV30 TGTGCCTGGAGTGTAGCGATTTCCTACGAGCAGTACTTC CAWSVAISYEQYF
TRBJ2-2 . TRBV7-9 TGTGCCAGCAGGTCCCTGGGGGGAGGAAACACCGGGGAGCTGTTTTTT CASRSLGGGNTGELFF
TRBJ1-3 . TRBV6-5 TGTGCCAGCAGTTACTCGGGTGGAGGCACCATATATTTT CASSYSGGGTIYF
TRBJ1-5 . TRBV7-9 TGTGCCAGCAGCCTAAGGGGACAGCCCCAGCATTTT CASSLRGQPQHF
TRBJ1-1 . TRBV4-1 TGTGCCAGCAGCCAAGTTGGGGAGAGGAACACTGAAGCTTTCTTT CASSQVGERNTEAFF
TRBJ2-7 TRBD1 TRBV4-1 TGCGCCAGCAGCCAAGGGACAGGGCTTTTCTACGAGCAGTACTTC CASSQGTGLFYEQYF
TRBJ2-7 . TRBV5-4 TGTGCCAGCAGCCCCCCGGACAAATCCTACGAGCAGTACTTC CASSPPDKSYEQYF
TRBJ1-5 TRBD1 TRBV18 TGTGCCAGCTCACTCGGGACAGGGGGTCGATGGAATCAGCCCCAGCATTTT CASSLGTGGRWNQPQHF
TRBJ1-1 . TRBV7-2 TGTGCCAGCAGCCCTCCGGGTAGATGGGCTGAAGCTTTCTTT CASSPPGRWAEAFF
TRBJ1-5 . TRBV5-1 TGCGCCAGCAGCTTAAGTACAGGGAATCAGCCCCAGCATTTT CASSLSTGNQPQHF
TRBJ1-2 TRBD1 TRBV19 TGTGCCAGTAGTATGACAGGGGGCTATGGCTACACCTTC CASSMTGGYGYTF
TRBJ2-1 . TRBV5-6 TGTGCCAGCAGCTTGGTGGGCCCACCCCAATACTACAATGAGCAGTTCTTC CASSLVGPPQYYNEQFF
TRBJ1-5 . TRBV6-6 TGTGCCAGCAGTTACTCGGAGCAGCCCCAGCATTTT CASSYSEQPQHF
TRBJ2-5 TRBD2 TRBV5-1 TGCGCCAGCAGCCGAGATACTAGCGGGAGTCTCCAAGAGACCCAGTACTTC CASSRDTSGSLQETQYF
TRBJ2-7 . TRBV27 TGTGCCAGCAGTTCCGGTTACGAGCAGTACTTC CASSSGYEQYF
TRBJ2-1 . TRBV29-1 TGCAGCGTCTCGGCAGGGGGGCGCAGATCGGCTTACAATGAGCAGTTCTTC CSVSAGGRRSAYNEQFF